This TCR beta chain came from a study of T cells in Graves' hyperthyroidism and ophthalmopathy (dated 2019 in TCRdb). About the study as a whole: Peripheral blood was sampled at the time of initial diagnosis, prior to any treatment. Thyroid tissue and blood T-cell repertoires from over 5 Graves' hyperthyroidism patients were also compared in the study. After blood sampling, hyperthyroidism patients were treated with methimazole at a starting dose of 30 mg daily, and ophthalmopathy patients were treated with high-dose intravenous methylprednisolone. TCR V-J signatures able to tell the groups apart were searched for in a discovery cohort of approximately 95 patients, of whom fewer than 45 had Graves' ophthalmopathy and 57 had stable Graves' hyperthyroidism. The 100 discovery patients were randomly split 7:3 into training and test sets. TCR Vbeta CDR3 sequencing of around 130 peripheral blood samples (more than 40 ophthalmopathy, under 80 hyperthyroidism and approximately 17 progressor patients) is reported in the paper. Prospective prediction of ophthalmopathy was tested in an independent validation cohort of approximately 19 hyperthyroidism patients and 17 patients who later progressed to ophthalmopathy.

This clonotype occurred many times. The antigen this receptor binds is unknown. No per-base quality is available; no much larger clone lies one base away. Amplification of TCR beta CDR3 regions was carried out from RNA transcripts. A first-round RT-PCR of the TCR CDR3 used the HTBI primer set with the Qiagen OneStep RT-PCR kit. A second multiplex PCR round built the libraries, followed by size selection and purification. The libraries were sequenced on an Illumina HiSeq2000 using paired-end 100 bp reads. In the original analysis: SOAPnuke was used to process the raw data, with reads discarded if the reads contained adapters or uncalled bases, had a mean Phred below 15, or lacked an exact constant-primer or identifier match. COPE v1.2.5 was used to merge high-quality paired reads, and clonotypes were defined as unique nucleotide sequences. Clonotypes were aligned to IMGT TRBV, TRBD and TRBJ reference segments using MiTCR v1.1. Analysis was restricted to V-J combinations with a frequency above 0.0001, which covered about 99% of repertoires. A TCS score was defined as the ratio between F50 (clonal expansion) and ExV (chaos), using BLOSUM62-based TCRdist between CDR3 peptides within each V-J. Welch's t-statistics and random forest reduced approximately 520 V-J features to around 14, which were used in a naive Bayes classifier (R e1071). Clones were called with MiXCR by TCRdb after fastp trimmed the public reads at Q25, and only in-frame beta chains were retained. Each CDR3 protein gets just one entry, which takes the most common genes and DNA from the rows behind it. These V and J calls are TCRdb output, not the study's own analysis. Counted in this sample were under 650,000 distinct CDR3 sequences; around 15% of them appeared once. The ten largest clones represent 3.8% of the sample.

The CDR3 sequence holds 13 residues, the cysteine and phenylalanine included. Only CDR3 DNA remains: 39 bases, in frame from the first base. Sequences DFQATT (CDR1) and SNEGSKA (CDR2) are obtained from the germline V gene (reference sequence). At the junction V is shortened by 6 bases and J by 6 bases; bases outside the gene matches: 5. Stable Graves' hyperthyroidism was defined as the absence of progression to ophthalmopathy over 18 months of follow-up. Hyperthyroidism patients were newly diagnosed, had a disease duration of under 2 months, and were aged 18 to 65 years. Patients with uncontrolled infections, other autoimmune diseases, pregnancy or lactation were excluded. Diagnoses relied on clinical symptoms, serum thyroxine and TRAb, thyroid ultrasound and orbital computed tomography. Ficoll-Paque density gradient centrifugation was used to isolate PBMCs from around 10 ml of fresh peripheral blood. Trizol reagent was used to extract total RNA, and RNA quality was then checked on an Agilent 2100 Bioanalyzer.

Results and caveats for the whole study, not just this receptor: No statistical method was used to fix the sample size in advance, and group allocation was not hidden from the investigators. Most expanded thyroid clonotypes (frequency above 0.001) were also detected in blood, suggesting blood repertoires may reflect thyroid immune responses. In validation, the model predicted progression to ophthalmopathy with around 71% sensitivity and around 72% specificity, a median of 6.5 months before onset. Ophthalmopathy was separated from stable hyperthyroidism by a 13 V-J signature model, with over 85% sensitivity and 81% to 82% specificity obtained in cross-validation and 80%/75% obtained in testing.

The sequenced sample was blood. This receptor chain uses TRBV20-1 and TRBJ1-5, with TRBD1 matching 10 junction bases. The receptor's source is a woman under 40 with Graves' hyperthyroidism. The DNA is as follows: TGCAGTGCGACGGACAGGGGGGCTCAGCCCCAGCATTTT. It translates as CSATDRGAQPQHF.